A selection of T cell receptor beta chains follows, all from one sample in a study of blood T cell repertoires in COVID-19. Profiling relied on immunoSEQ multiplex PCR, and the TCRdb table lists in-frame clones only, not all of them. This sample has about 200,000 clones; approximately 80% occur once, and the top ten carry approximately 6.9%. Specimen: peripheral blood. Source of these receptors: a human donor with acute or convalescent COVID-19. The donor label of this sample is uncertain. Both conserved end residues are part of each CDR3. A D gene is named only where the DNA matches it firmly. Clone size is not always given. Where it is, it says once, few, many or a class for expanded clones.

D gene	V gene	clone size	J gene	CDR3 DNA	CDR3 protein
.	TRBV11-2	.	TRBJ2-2	TGTGCCAGCAGCTTTAGACAAGACGACGCCGGGGAGCTGTTTTTT	CASSFRQDDAGELFF
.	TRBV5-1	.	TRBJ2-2	TGCGCCAGCAGCTTGGGCACTACCACCGGGGAGCTGTTTTTT	CASSLGTTTGELFF
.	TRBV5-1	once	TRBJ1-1	TGCGCCAGCAGCTTGGGCTCAGTGAACACTGAAGCTTTCTTT	CASSLGSVNTEAFF
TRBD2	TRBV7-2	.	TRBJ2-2	TGTGCCAGCAGCCGGAGGGAAGCGGGAGGCGGCGGGGAGCTGTTTTTT	CASSRREAGGGGELFF
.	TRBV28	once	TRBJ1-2	TGTGCCAGCAGTTTATTGGGGGGTTTCTATGGCTACACCTTC	CASSLLGGFYGYTF
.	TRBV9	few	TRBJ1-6	TGTGCCAGCAGCGTTGGTAGCTATAATTCACCCCTCCACTTT	CASSVGSYNSPLHF
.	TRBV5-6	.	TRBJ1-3	TGTGCCAGCAGCTTGGCTTACAGGAGTGGAAACACCATATATTTT	CASSLAYRSGNTIYF
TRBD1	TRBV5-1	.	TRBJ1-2	TGCGCCAGCAGCTCAGAGACAGGGGGGTTTCGTGGCTACACCTTC	CASSSETGGFRGYTF
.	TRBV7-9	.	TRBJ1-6	TGTGCCAGCAGCTTGGGGAGCGGAATCAGGGGCGGTTCACCCCTCCACTTT	CASSLGSGIRGGSPLHF
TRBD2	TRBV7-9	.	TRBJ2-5	TGTGCCAGCAGCTTAGGCGGGAGGGAAGAGACCCAGTACTTC	CASSLGGREETQYF
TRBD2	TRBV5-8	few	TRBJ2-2	TGTGCCAGCAGCACGAGGACTAGCGGGTCCGGGGAGCTGTTTTTT	CASSTRTSGSGELFF
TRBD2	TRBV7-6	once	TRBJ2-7	TGTGCCAGCAGCTCATTAACTAGCGGGAGGCTCCACGAGCAGTACTTC	CASSSLTSGRLHEQYF
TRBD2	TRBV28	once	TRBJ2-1	TGTGCCAGCAGTCCCCCGGGACTAGGCTACAATGAGCAGTTCTTC	CASSPPGLGYNEQFF
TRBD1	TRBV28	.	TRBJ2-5	TGTGCCAGCAGCCCCGGCAGGGGGACCCTCCAAGAGACCCAGTACTTC	CASSPGRGTLQETQYF
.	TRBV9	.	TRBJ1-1	TGTGCCAGCAGCATCGCCCCGCAAAGCCCGGCTTTCTTT	CASSIAPQSPAFF
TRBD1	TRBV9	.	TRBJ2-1	TGTGCCAGCAGCGTGACCCCGATAGACAGGGGCGATGAGCAGTTCTTC	CASSVTPIDRGDEQFF
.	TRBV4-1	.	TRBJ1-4	TGCGCCAGCAGCCATGCCGACAGGACGGCCTCTGCAACTAATGAAAAACTGTTTTTT	CASSHADRTASATNEKLFF
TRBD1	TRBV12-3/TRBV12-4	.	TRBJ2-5	TGTGCCAGCAGCGGACAGGCGAAAGAGACCCAGTACTTC	CASSGQAKETQYF
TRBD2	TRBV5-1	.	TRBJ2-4	TGCGCCAGCAGCTTGGGGCTAGCGGGCTTGTTAGCCAAAAACATTCAGTACTTC	CASSLGLAGLLAKNIQYF
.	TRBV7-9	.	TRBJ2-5	TGTGCCAGCAGTTCCTGGACAGTCCAAGAGACCCAGTACTTC	CASSSWTVQETQYF
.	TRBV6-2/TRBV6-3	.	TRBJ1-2	TGTGCCAGCAGCCCGAACAGGGTTGGTGGCTACACCTTC	CASSPNRVGGYTF
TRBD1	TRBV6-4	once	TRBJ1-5	TGTGCCAGCAGTGTAGGGGGACAGGGTGCGCCCCAGCATTTT	CASSVGGQGAPQHF
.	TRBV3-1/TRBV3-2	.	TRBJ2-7	TGTGCCAGCAGCCAAGCACAGGGATCCTACGAGCAGTACTTC	CASSQAQGSYEQYF
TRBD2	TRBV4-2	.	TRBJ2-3	TGTGCCAGCAGCGCTAGCGGACGGGCAGATACGCAGTATTTT	CASSASGRADTQYF
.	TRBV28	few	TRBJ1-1	TGTGCCAGCAGTTTAGACACCGGATCAGGAGGAGCTTTCTTT	CASSLDTGSGGAFF
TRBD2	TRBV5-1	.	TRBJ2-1	TGCGCCAGCAGCTTGGCTATTGGGACTAGCGGTAATGAGCAGTTCTTC	CASSLAIGTSGNEQFF
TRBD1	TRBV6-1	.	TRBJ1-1	TGTGCCAGCAGTCACCATGACAGGGGTAGCGGGGCTTTCTTT	CASSHHDRGSGAFF
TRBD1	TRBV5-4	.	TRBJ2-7	TGTGCCAGCAGCTCGACACTGGACAGGGGGTACGAGCAGTACTTC	CASSSTLDRGYEQYF
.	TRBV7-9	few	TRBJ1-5	TGTGCCAGCAGCTTAGGAGGGACATTGCCAAAAGAAATGCATTTT	CASSLGGTLPKEMHF
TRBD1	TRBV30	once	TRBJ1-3	TGTGCCTGGAGTGTACCGGGGACAGTTGGAAACACCATATATTTT	CAWSVPGTVGNTIYF
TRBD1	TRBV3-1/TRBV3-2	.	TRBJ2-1	TGTGCCAGCAGCCAACTCGGACAGGACGAGCAGTTCTTC	CASSQLGQDEQFF
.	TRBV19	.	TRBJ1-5	TGTGCCAGTAGTATAGATCTAGGGGGGGGACAGCATTTT	CASSIDLGGGQHF
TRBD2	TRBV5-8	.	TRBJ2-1	TGTGCCAGCAGCACGGGGACTAGCGGGAGAGGGTTTAATGAGCAGTTCTTC	CASSTGTSGRGFNEQFF
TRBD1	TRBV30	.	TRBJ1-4	TGTGCCTGGGATCCGGGACAGAAATCAACTAATGAAAAACTGTTTTTT	CAWDPGQKSTNEKLFF
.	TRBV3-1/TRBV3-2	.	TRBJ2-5	TGTGCCAGCAGCCCCCCCGCGAGCGGCAAAGAGACCCAGTACTTC	CASSPPASGKETQYF
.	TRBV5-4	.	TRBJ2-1	TGTGCCAGCAGCTTGTCGGCTAGCCGCTCCTACAATGAGCAGTTCTTC	CASSLSASRSYNEQFF
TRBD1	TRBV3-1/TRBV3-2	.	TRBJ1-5	TGTGCCAGCAGCCCAGGGACAGGGGGGCAGCCCCAGCATTTT	CASSPGTGGQPQHF
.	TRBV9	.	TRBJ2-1	TGTGCCAGCAGCTCCCGACTAGGATTGGTTGAGCAGTTCTTC	CASSSRLGLVEQFF
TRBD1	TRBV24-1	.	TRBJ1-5	TGTGCCACCAGTGACTCAGACAGGGCTGCCAATCAGCCCCAGCATTTT	CATSDSDRAANQPQHF
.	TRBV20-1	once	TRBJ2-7	TGCAGTGCTAGTCTCGGTTTCGGGACAGCAGCTGGGGGGGAGCAGTACTTC	CSASLGFGTAAGGEQYF
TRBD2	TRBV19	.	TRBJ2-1	TGTGCCAGTAGTATGGCTGGACTAGCGGCATACAATGAGCAGTTCTTC	CASSMAGLAAYNEQFF
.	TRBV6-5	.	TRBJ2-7	TGTGCCAGCAAGGGGTCAGGACAGCCAACCTACGAGCAGTACTTC	CASKGSGQPTYEQYF
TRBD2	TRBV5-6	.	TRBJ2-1	TGTGCCAGCAGCTTGGCGCTAGCGGGAACGCGGATAGACAATGAGCAGTTCTTC	CASSLALAGTRIDNEQFF
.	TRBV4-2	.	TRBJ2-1	TGTGCCAGCAGCGCCCGACAGGCGGGCAATGAGCAGTTCTTC	CASSARQAGNEQFF
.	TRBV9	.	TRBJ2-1	TGTGCCAGCAGCCCTCGGGACTCTCCTTCCGATGAGCAGTTCTTC	CASSPRDSPSDEQFF
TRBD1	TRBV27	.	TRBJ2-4	TGTGCCAGCAGTATTGGGACAGCCCTAGCCAAAAACATTCAGTACTTC	CASSIGTALAKNIQYF
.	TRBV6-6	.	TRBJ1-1	TGCGCCACTTGCCGGTCGAACACTGAAGCTTTCTTT	CATCRSNTEAFF
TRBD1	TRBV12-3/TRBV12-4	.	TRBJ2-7	TGTGCCAGCACCTGGGACAGGGGCTACGAGCAGTACTTC	CASTWDRGYEQYF
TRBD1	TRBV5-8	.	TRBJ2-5	TGTGCCAGCAGCCAGGGACAGCCCCAAGAGACCCAGTACTTC	CASSQGQPQETQYF
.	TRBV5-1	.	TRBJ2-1	TGCGCCAGCACGTCGGAGGTAGCCTACAATGAGCAGTTCTTC	CASTSEVAYNEQFF
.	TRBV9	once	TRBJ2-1	TGTGCCAGCAGCCCCCTTTTCAGCTCCTACAATGAGCAGTTCTTC	CASSPLFSSYNEQFF
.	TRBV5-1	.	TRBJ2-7	TGCGCCAGCAGCTTGGCGGGACATCCCTACGAGCAGTACTTC	CASSLAGHPYEQYF
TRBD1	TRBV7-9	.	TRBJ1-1	TGTGCCAGCAGCTTGATTTGGGGACAGAAAGCTTTCTTT	CASSLIWGQKAFF
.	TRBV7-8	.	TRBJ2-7	TGTGCCAGCAGCTTAGCATGGGGGCAGAGCCCCTACGAGCAGTACTTC	CASSLAWGQSPYEQYF
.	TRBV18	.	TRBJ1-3	TGTGCCAGCTCTCGCGGGTCGGGGGCTGGAAACACCATATATTTT	CASSRGSGAGNTIYF
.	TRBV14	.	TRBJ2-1	TGTGCCAGCAGCCAACAGATGTACAATGAGCAGTTCTTC	CASSQQMYNEQFF
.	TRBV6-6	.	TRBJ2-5	TGTGCCAGCAGCCGGGGAAATTTGGAGACCCAGTACTTC	CASSRGNLETQYF
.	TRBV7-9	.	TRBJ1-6	TGTGCCAGCAGCTTAGTCGAGGACTTTTCACCCCTCCACTTT	CASSLVEDFSPLHF
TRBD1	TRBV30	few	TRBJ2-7	TGTGCCTGGAGTCCAGGGGGCAAACTCTACGAGCAGTACTTC	CAWSPGGKLYEQYF